Reported below is one TCR beta chain. Assay used: immunoSEQ multiplex PCR; TCRdb lists only in-frame clones, some missing. Of 150,000 to 200,000 clones detected, 80% appear once; the ten largest clones hold around 14%. These data are taken from a study of blood T cell repertoires in COVID-19. Germline V gene lookup returns CDR1 SSHAT and CDR2 FNYEAQ (reference sequence). Trimming took off 3 bases at V and 6 bases at J, with 9 bases between the two ends. CDR3 length equals 13 residues. Material for sequencing was PBMCs or T cells enriched from blood (not recorded which). The rearrangement joins TRBV7-7 to TRBJ2-1; D possibly corresponds to TRBD1 (6 bases). This receptor was taken from a man in his sixties who had been exposed to COVID-19. DNA of the CDR3: TGTGCCAGCAGCTTGGGGGCAGGCAATGAGCAGTTCTTC. Translated: CASSLGAGNEQFF.